This TCR beta chain came from a study of identical twins. Broader study findings: Partial confounding of zero-insertion analyses by invariant MAIT and iNKT cells was possible.

There are 17 residues in the CDR3. TCRdb reprocessed the 5' RACE reads via MiXCR and lists one record per CDR3 protein. The sample records 500,000 or so distinct CDR3 sequences, 14% being singletons. Among all donors, each was a healthy Caucasian. Concerning this clonotype itself: Its matching antigen is unknown.

This sample also belongs to another study, concerning yellow fever vaccine responses in identical twins.

The source material was CD4+ T cells sorted from blood. The chain joins TRBV21-1 to TRBJ2-1; the D call of TRBD1 is as the table states it, not checked on the DNA. TRBV21-1 is marked as a pseudogene. The source of this sequence is a woman between 18 and 29 years old in good health. The CDR3 DNA sequence: TGTGCCAGCAGCAAATCAAGGGTGGGGGGGCGTATCTATGAGCAGTTCTTC. Translated, it gives CASSKSRVGGRIYEQFF.